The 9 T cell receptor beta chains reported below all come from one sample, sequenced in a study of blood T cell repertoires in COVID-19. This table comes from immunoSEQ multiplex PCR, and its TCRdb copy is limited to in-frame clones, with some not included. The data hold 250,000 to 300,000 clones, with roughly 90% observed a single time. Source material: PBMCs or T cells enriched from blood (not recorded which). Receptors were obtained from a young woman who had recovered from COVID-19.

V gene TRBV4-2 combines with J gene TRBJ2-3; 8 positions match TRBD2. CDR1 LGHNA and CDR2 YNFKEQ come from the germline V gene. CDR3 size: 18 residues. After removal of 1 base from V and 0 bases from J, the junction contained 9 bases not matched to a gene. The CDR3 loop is CASSQGRLAYGSTDTQYF. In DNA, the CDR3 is TGTGCCAGCAGCCAAGGGAGACTAGCGTATGGGAGCACAGATACGCAGTATTTT.

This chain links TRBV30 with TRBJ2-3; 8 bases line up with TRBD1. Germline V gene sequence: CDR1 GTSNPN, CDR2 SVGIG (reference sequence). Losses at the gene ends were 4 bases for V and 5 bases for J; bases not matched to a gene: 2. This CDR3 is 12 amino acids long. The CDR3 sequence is CAWTGGGDTQYF. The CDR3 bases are TGTGCCTGGACAGGGGGCGGAGATACGCAGTATTTT. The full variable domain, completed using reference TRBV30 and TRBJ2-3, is SQTIHQWPATLVQPVGSPLSLECTVEGTSNPNLYWYRQAAGRGLQLLFYSVGIGQISSEVPQNLSASRPQDRQFILSSKKLLLSDSGFYLCAWTGGGDTQYFGPGTRLTVL.

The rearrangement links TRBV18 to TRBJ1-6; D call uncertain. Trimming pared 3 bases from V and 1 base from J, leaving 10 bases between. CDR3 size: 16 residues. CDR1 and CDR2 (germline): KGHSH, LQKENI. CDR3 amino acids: CASSPLAESYNSPLHF. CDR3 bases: TGTGCCAGCTCACCGTTGGCCGAATCCTATAATTCACCCCTCCACTTT.

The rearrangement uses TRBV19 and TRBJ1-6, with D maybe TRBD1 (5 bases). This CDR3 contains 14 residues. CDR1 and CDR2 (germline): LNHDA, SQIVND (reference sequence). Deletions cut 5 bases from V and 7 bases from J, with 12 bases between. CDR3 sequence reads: CASSATDVNSPLHF. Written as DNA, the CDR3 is TGTGCCAGTAGTGCGACAGATGTAAATTCACCCCTCCACTTT.

CDR3: CASSLGQLREDTQYF. The CDR3, as DNA: TGCGCCAGCAGCTTGGGGCAGCTAAGGGAGGATACGCAGTATTTT. The chain has TRBV5-1 and TRBJ2-3; the D gene is possibly TRBD2 (5 bases). This CDR3 spans 15 amino acids. From germline, CDR1 is SGHRS and CDR2 YFSETQ. V lost 0 bases, J lost 6 bases, and 14 bases lay in between.

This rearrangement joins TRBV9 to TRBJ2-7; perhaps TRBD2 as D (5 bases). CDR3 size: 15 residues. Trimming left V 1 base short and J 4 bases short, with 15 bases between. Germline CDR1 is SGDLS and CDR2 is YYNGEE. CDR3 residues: CASSVKSGVEYEQYF. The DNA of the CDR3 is TGTGCCAGCAGCGTAAAGTCCGGGGTAGAGTACGAGCAGTACTTC. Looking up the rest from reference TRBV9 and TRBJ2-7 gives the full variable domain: DSGVTQTPKHLITATGQRVTLRCSPRSGDLSVYWYQQSLDQGLQFLIQYYNGEERAKGNILERFSAQQFPDLHSELNLSSLELGDSALYFCASSVKSGVEYEQYFGPGTRLTVT.

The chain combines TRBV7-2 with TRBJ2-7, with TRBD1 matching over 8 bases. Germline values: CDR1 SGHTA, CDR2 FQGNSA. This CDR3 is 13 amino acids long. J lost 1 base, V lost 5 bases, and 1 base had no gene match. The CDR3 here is CASSRTGSYEQYF. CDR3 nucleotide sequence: TGTGCCAGCAGCAGGACAGGGTCCTACGAGCAGTACTTC.

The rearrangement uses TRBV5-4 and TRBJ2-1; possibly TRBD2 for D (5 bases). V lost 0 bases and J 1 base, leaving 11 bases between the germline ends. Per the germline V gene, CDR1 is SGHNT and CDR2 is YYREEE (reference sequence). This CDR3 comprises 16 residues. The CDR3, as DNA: TGTGCCAGCAGCTTGGGTGGGAGCAGGTCCTACAATGAGCAGTTCTTC. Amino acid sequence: CASSLGGSRSYNEQFF.

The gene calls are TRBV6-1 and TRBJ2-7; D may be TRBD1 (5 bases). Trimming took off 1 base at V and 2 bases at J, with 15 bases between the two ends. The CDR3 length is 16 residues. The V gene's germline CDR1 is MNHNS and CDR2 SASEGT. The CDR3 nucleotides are TGTGCCAGCAGTGAAGTGATCACAGGACCCACCTACGAGCAGTACTTC. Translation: CASSEVITGPTYEQYF.